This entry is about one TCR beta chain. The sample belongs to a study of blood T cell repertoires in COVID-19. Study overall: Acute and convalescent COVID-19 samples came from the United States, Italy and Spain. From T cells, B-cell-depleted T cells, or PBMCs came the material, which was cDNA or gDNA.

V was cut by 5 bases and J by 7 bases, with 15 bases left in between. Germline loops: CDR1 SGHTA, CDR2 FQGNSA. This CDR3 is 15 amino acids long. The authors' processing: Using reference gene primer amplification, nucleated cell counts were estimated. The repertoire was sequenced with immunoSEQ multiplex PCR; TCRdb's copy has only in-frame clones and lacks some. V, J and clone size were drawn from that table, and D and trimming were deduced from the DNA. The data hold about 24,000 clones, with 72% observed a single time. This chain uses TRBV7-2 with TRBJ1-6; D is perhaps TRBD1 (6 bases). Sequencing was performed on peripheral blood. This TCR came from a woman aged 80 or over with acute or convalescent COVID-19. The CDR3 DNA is TGTGCCAGCAGCCCCCACAGGGTGAAGAATTCACCCCTCCACTTT. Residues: CASSPHRVKNSPLHF.